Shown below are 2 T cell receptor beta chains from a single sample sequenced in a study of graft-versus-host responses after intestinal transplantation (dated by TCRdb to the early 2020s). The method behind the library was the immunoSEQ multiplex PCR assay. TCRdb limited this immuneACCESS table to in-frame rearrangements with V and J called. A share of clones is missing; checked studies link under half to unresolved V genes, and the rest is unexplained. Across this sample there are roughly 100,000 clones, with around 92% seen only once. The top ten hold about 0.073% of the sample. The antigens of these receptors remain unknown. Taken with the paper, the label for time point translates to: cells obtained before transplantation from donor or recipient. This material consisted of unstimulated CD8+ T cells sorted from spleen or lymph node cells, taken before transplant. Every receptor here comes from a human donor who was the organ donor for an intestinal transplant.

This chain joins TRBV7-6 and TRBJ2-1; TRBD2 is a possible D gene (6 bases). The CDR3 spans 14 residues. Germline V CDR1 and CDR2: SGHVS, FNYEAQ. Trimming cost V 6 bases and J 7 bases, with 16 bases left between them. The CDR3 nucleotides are TGTGCCAGCAGAAAAGCGGGTGGTGAGAATGAGCAGTTCTTC. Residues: CASRKAGGENEQFF.

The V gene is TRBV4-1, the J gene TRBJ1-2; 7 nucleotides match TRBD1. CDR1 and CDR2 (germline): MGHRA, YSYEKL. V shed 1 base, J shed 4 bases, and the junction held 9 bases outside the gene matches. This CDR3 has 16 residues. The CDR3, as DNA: TGCGCCAGCAGCCAAGTCAAGGACAGGTGGGGCTATGGCTACACCTTC. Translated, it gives CASSQVKDRWGYGYTF.